The clone carrying this T cell receptor (beta chain) was observed at least ten times. Its antigen is unknown. TCR beta CDR3 sequences were amplified from RNA transcripts. An initial round of RT-PCR targeting the TCR CDR3 relied on the HTBI primer set. TCRdb recomputed calls from the multiplex PCR reads with MiXCR, one row per CDR3 protein. The sample shows around 300,000 distinct CDR3 sequences, roughly 13% of them seen only once. Germline V lookup: CDR1 SGDLS, CDR2 YYNGEE. Unmatched junction bases numbered 9, after V lost 0 bases and J lost 8 bases. The CDR3 runs to 15 residues. Researchers barred patients who had uncontrolled infection, other autoimmune disease, pregnancy or lactation. The source of the sample is a study of T cells in Graves' hyperthyroidism and ophthalmopathy. Study-wide results and caveats: Separation of ophthalmopathy from stable hyperthyroidism was achieved by a 13 V-J model.

Source material: blood. The J gene is TRBJ2-5, the V gene TRBV9; 8 positions agree with TRBD1. The sequence was obtained from a woman in her 30s with Graves' hyperthyroidism. The CDR3 loop is CASSVVPGQEFTQYF. The CDR3 DNA reads TGTGCCAGCAGCGTAGTACCGGGACAGGAGTTTACCCAGTACTTC. The full variable domain, rest sourced from reference TRBV9 and TRBJ2-5, is DSGVTQTPKHLITATGQRVTLRCSPRSGDLSVYWYQQSLDQGLQFLIQYYNGEERAKGNILERFSAQQFPDLHSELNLSSLELGDSALYFCASSVVPGQEFTQYFGPGTRLLVL.